This T cell receptor beta chain was identified during a study of T cells after yellow fever vaccination. The 5'RACE template-switching step produced TCR cDNA and added a universal primer site and UMIs. Via MiXCR, TCRdb re-called the 5' RACE reads, giving one row per CDR3 protein. The sample shows around 610,000 distinct CDR3 sequences, roughly 12% of them seen only once. Study-wide findings and caveats: Some clonotypes were seen in both the CD4 and the CD8 compartments. These made up a small share and likely arose from convergent recombination. The presence of abundant clonotypes contaminating from the bulk population was possible in FACS-sorted repertoires. In post-booster samples, most primary-vaccination clones reappeared (approximately 95% CD4, over 70% CD8).

The sample holds a few counts of this clonotype. Its matching antigen is unknown. From germline, CDR1 is LGHNA and CDR2 YSLEER. With 1 base clipped from V and 7 bases from J, the junction kept 4 bases outside the gene matches. The length of the CDR3 is 14 residues. The source is a young man who received the YFV17D yellow fever vaccine. The rearrangement uses TRBV4-3 and TRBJ2-1; 7 positions agree with TRBD2. Sequencing was performed on PBMCs, taken on the day of the yellow fever booster vaccination. The CDR3 sequence: CASSQGGRLNEQFF. In DNA, the CDR3 is TGCGCCAGCAGCCAAGGCGGGAGACTGAATGAGCAGTTCTTC.